Included here is one TCR beta chain sequence, with context. What it binds is unknown. Deep sequencing aimed at 1 in 200,000 to 1 in 1 million T cells' resolution. The repertoire was sequenced with immunoSEQ multiplex PCR; TCRdb's copy has only in-frame clones and lacks some. This sample carries tens of thousands of clones, approximately 48% of them seen once, and the ten largest clones take about 20%. This sample was included in a study of cytotoxic CD8 clonotypes in ibrutinib-treated CLL. Across the whole study: The patients comprised about a dozen relapsed/refractory and roughly 15 treatment-naive cases, around 17 IGHV unmutated.

CDR1 SNHLY and CDR2 FYNNEI come from the germline V gene. The CDR3 consists of 15 residues. V gave up 5 bases and J gave up 1 base; unmatched junction bases: 5. Findings of the study overall: Few clonotypes were public, and these shrank or held steady under treatment.

The receptor comes from a human donor with chronic lymphocytic leukemia. This material consisted of PBMCs, taken before ibrutinib treatment. The chain is built from TRBV2 and TRBJ1-3, with 7 nucleotides matching TRBD1. Written as DNA, the CDR3 is TGTGCCAGCAGTTCCATCAGGGGGTCTGGAAACACCATATATTTT. This codes for CASSSIRGSGNTIYF.